The present T cell receptor beta chain was sequenced within a study of radiotherapy plus CTLA-4 blockade in lung cancer. Whole-study context: Across the patients, objective responses occurred in more than 15%, and disease control in around 31%.

Focal radiation with ipilimumab CTLA-4 blockade was given to patients with chemo-refractory metastatic non-small-cell lung cancer. CDR1 is SGDLS, CDR2 YYNGEE, per germline. The CDR3 is made up of 13 amino acids. V dropped 4 bases and J dropped 4 bases, with 8 bases sitting between them. TCRdb's copy holds only in-frame clones and misses some; the assay was immunoSEQ multiplex PCR. The table records tens of thousands of clones, roughly 70% of them present only once. Regarding this clone: Its antigen is undetermined.

Study outcomes and limitations: Peripheral blood showed expansion of tumor-derived TCR clones after radiotherapy and ipilimumab.

This sequence was found in a human donor with non-small cell lung cancer who had stable disease on radiotherapy plus ipilimumab. V gene TRBV9 combines with J gene TRBJ2-2; D call uncertain. The specimen comprised peripheral blood, sampled from a patient treated with radiotherapy plus ipilimumab. For the CDR3, the DNA is TGTGCCAGCAGCTCCTCCGGCACCGGGGAGCTGTTTTTT. Translated: CASSSSGTGELFF.